Shown below are 9 T cell receptor beta chains from a single sample sequenced in a study of blood T cell repertoires in COVID-19. Assay: immunoSEQ multiplex PCR; the TCRdb copy retains only in-frame clones and omits some. The sample consists of hundreds of thousands of clones, 65% to 90% of them appearing once. The specimen was PBMCs or T cells enriched from blood (not recorded which). These receptors all stem from a woman between 40 and 55 years old with acute COVID-19.

This chain joins TRBV28 and TRBJ1-5, with a weak D call TRBD1 (5 bases). Germline assignment: CDR1 MDHEN and CDR2 SYDVKM. The CDR3 sequence is 15 residues long. Trimming took off 2 bases at V and 9 bases at J, with 17 bases between the two ends. The DNA of the CDR3 is TGTGCCAGCAGTTTACCCAGGGCCCTGAGTTTGCCCCAGCATTTT. Translation: CASSLPRALSLPQHF.

This clone has only one observation. J is TRBJ1-2 and V is TRBV7-9; weak D call: TRBD1 (5 bases). The germline V and J ends were trimmed by 1 base and 8 bases, with 20 bases remaining between them. The germline CDR1 and CDR2 sequences are SEHNR and FQNEAQ (reference sequence). The CDR3 extends over 16 amino acids. DNA of the CDR3: TGTGCCAGCAGCTTAGGGGACGTGGGACTCGTGCAGGGCTACACCTTC. As protein: CASSLGDVGLVQGYTF.

The CDR3 DNA sequence: TGTGCCAGCAGCCCGCGAGGGTTTGACCAAGAGACCCAGTACTTC. Translated, it gives CASSPRGFDQETQYF. This rearrangement joins TRBV11-2 to TRBJ2-5; D possibly corresponds to TRBD2 (5 bases). From germline, CDR1 is SGHAT and CDR2 FQNNGV. The CDR3 runs to 15 residues. V was pared by 5 bases and J by 0 bases, with 13 bases between. Combining the CDR3 with reference TRBV11-2 and TRBJ2-5 gives the whole variable domain EAGVAQSPRYKIIEKRQSVAFWCNPISGHATLYWYQQILGQGPKLLIQFQNNGVVDDSQLPKDRFSAERLKGVDSTLKIQPAKLEDSAVYLCASSPRGFDQETQYFGPGTRLLVL.

The sample holds a few counts of this clone. J is TRBJ2-2 and V is TRBV4-2, with a tentative D call TRBD1 (6 bases). V lost 2 bases, J lost 5 bases, and 9 bases lay in between. Germline loops: CDR1 LGHNA, CDR2 YNFKEQ. The CDR3 is 14 residues long. CDR3 sequence reads: CASSQFTGTGELFF. The CDR3 nucleotides read TGTGCCAGCAGCCAATTTACAGGGACCGGGGAGCTGTTTTTT.

The chain employs TRBV28 and TRBJ1-6, with 9 bases aligning to TRBD1. Germline CDR1 reads MDHEN; CDR2 reads SYDVKM. This CDR3 comprises 17 residues. V shed 5 bases and J 2 bases; nucleotides not matched to a gene: 7. The CDR3 spells CASSPGTGSPYNSPLHF. The CDR3 region has the DNA TGTGCCAGCAGTCCCGGGACAGGGTCCCCCTATAATTCACCCCTCCACTTT.

This clone was recorded a few times. This sequence joins TRBV27 and TRBJ1-3; D is unclear. Germline CDR1 and CDR2: MNHEY and SMNVEV (reference sequence). The germline V and J ends were trimmed by 2 bases and 2 bases, with 10 bases remaining between them. The CDR3 sequence is 15 residues long. The CDR3 reads CASSLRGEAGNTIYF. CDR3 DNA: TGTGCCAGCAGTTTACGGGGAGAGGCTGGAAACACCATATATTTT.

The chain has TRBV10-3 and TRBJ2-3; 9 bases match TRBD1. This CDR3 comprises 13 residues. CDR1 is ENHRY and CDR2 is SYGVKD in the germline V gene. The trim removed 10 bases at V and 6 bases at J, leaving 8 bases unmatched. The CDR3 DNA sequence: TGTGCCACGTGGACAGGGGAGGGGGATACGCAGTATTTT. Residues: CATWTGEGDTQYF.

J is TRBJ2-7 and V is TRBV6-2 or TRBV6-3; no clear D gene. The CDR3 totals 14 residues. V shed 2 bases and J shed 3 bases, with 11 bases lying between them. Germline V gene sequence: CDR1 MNHEY, CDR2 SVGEGT. The CDR3 spells CASSYTAPNYEQYF. CDR3 DNA: TGTGCCAGCAGTTACACTGCTCCTAACTACGAGCAGTACTTC.

The chain combines TRBV4-2 with TRBJ2-1, with TRBD2 matching over 7 bases. The V gene end was trimmed by 3 bases and the J gene end by 0 bases; junction bases not matched to a gene: 8. Germline assignment: CDR1 LGHNA and CDR2 YNFKEQ. The CDR3 extends over 17 amino acids. In DNA, the CDR3 is TGTGCCAGCAGCCAGGTGTGGGGGGGGAACTCCTACAATGAGCAGTTCTTC. Its translation is CASSQVWGGNSYNEQFF.